The subject of this entry is one TCR beta chain. Its antigen is unknown. PCR amplification relied on 60 Vbeta primers (plus 13 Jbeta primers). Here immunoSEQ multiplex PCR was the method, and the copy in TCRdb shows in-frame clones only, minus some. The repertoire holds about 160,000 clones, with 70% to 80% as singletons. Per germline, CDR1 ENHRY and CDR2 SYGVKD. The trim removed 3 bases at V and 8 bases at J, leaving 9 bases unmatched. The CDR3 is 15 residues long. This specimen belongs to a study of cytomegalovirus exposure and HLA in healthy donors. The study's findings and limits: In a later analysis, CMV-associated beta chains were mostly HLA-associated, it appeared. Certain sequence variants were highly shared and formed a cluster, and this cluster was likely a sequencing artifact. TCR beta sequences reportedly predicted most subjects' HLA-A and HLA-B alleles accurately. Many donors carried some public TCRs, although rarity characterized most TCR sequences.

The chain uses TRBV10-3 and TRBJ2-2; 7 nucleotides match TRBD2. This sequence was found in a man aged 60 to 75 in good health and CMV-seronegative. Sample: PBMCs. The CDR3 loop is CAISEIGGGGGELFF. The CDR3 DNA is TGTGCCATCAGTGAAATCGGCGGGGGTGGGGGGGAGCTGTTTTTT.